The rows below give T cell receptor beta chains drawn from one sample of a study of T cell clonotyping in hematopoietic cell transplantation. Generated by immunoSEQ multiplex PCR, the TCRdb table keeps only in-frame clones and is missing some. Of about 80,000 clones listed, 90% to 96% were seen once; the top ten hold under 2%. The sample in question was peripheral blood mononuclear cells, obtained before stem cell transplant. The receptor set was obtained from a woman aged 45 to 65 with acute myeloid leukemia. Some clones in this sample may be carry-over from other donors' samples. Both conserved end residues are part of each CDR3. The D gene is left open where the match is weak.

TRBJ2-7	TRBV6-5	TRBD1	CASSRDRGSYEQYF
TRBJ2-2	TRBV28	.	CASRRGRNTGELFF
TRBJ1-1	TRBV2	.	CASQSRRNQVSEAFF
TRBJ2-7	TRBV18	.	CASSLDRLSYEQYF
TRBJ1-4	TRBV19	TRBD1	CASSTFAGTGNEKLFF
TRBJ2-2	TRBV28	TRBD1	CASIPPGQGYTGELFF
TRBJ2-7	TRBV7-2	TRBD2	CASSLSSGAYEQYF
TRBJ2-7	TRBV11-2	.	CASSPSGGSYEQYF
TRBJ2-7	TRBV9	TRBD2	CASSVASGETYEQYF
TRBJ2-2	TRBV5-5	.	CASSSPGTSNTGELFF
TRBJ1-5	TRBV30	.	CAWSLSGDQPQHF
TRBJ1-1	TRBV30	.	CAVQSMNTEAFF
TRBJ2-7	TRBV11-3	.	CASSPQLRPHEQYF
TRBJ1-1	TRBV30	TRBD1	CAWSEGLNRDRANMNTEAFF
TRBJ2-5	TRBV7-2	.	CASSPQRGKETQYF
TRBJ2-2	TRBV4-1	TRBD1	CASSQRRDRYTGELFF
TRBJ1-5	TRBV7-2	.	CASSLRRVDNQPQHF
TRBJ2-7	TRBV27	.	CASSFRFGASSSYEQYF
TRBJ1-1	TRBV19	.	CASSHYTEAFF
TRBJ1-1	TRBV6-5	.	CASRYALLRTDTEAFF
TRBJ1-1	TRBV5-1	.	CASRSVSNTEAFF
TRBJ1-1	TRBV18	.	CASSPRRDVNTEAFF
TRBJ2-2	TRBV28	TRBD2	CASSLSTSGITGELFF
TRBJ1-2	TRBV6-5	.	CASSYLERPWGYTF
TRBJ1-2	TRBV30	.	CAWSATRQDGYTF
TRBJ2-7	TRBV30	.	CAWSVLLAREQYF